The 28 T cell receptor beta chains listed next were all sequenced from one sample in a study of monozygotic twins with inflammatory bowel disease. From the 5' RACE reads, TCRdb lists one entry per CDR3 protein and no DNA. The sample has 190,000 or so distinct CDR3 sequences. The sequenced material came from blood. The receptors shown here come from a human donor with ulcerative colitis or Crohn's disease, or a healthy co-twin of an affected twin (not recorded which).

The CDR3 protein is CSASSPIQGRTEAFF. V gene TRBV20-1 combines with J gene TRBJ1-1; TCRdb's assignment of TRBD1 cannot be checked, as there is no DNA. Germline V gene data show CDR1 as DFQATT and CDR2 as SNEGSKA (reference sequence). This CDR3 spans 15 amino acids.

The genes are TRBV7-9 and TRBJ1-1. Germline V gene lookup returns CDR1 SEHNR and CDR2 FQNEAQ (reference sequence). The CDR3 consists of 15 residues. The CDR3 protein is CASSLGLTGSTEAFF.

The chain employs TRBV27 and TRBJ2-5; TCRdb reports TRBD1, a call that lacks DNA to check it against. CDR3 length: 14 residues. Germline loops: CDR1 MNHEY, CDR2 SMNVEV (reference sequence). The CDR3 region is CASSLGGFPETQYF.

V is TRBV6-5 and J is TRBJ2-7; TCRdb selects TRBD1, and the lack of DNA leaves this call unchecked. CDR1 and CDR2 (germline): MNHEY, SVGAGI. The CDR3 is 15 residues long. The CDR3 reads CASSYWTGAAYEQYF.

The chain couples TRBV18 to TRBJ1-1; TCRdb names TRBD1, which stays unverified in the absence of DNA. Germline V gene lookup returns CDR1 KGHSH and CDR2 LQKENI. This CDR3 contains 14 residues. CDR3 in amino acids: CASSPMGLRPEAFF. The variable domain in full, with the rest retrieved from reference TRBV18 and TRBJ1-1, is NAGVMQNPRHLVRRRGQEARLRCSPMKGHSHVYWYRQLPEEGLKFMVYLQKENIIDESGMPKERFSAEFPKEGPSILRIQQVVRGDSAAYFCASSPMGLRPEAFFGQGTRLTVV.

The chain combines TRBV5-1 with TRBJ2-7; TCRdb selects TRBD1, and the lack of DNA leaves this call unchecked. Germline-derived CDR1 and CDR2 are SGHRS and YFSETQ. This CDR3 has 17 amino acids. This CDR3 is CASSRSTGDGGAYEQYF.

This chain joins TRBV28 and TRBJ1-2; the D call of TRBD1 rests on TCRdb alone, since no DNA is present to check it. Germline V gives CDR1 MDHEN, CDR2 SYDVKM. The CDR3 is 13 amino acids. The CDR3 is CAILPGRHYGYTF.

The chain has TRBV20-1 and TRBJ2-1; TCRdb's D gene call, TRBD1, goes unchecked for lack of DNA. The length of the CDR3 is 13 residues. Germline CDR1 is DFQATT and CDR2 is SNEGSKA (reference sequence). This CDR3 reads CRAGGSSYNEQFF.

The chain joins TRBV5-1 to TRBJ2-7. The germline V gene has CDR1 SGHRS and CDR2 YFSETQ. The CDR3 covers 15 residues. CDR3 sequence: CASSYATNGNYEQYF.

The V gene is TRBV5-6, the J gene TRBJ2-1; the TCRdb D gene call, TRBD1, has no DNA to confirm it. Germline values: CDR1 SGHDT, CDR2 YYEEEE. The CDR3 totals 15 residues. The chain's CDR3 is CASSLMAGVYNEQFF.

V usage is TRBV5-1 and J usage is TRBJ1-2; TCRdb designates TRBD1, a call that cannot be tested without DNA. Germline values: CDR1 SGHRS, CDR2 YFSETQ. The CDR3 covers 14 residues. CDR3 loop: CASSLGTPNYGYTF.

The chain couples TRBV5-1 to TRBJ2-1; TCRdb gives TRBD1 as the D gene, but with no DNA this cannot be confirmed. Germline V gives CDR1 SGHRS, CDR2 YFSETQ. CDR3 size: 14 residues. The CDR3 region is CASSANTGGYEQFF.

V is TRBV7-2 and J is TRBJ1-6; the TCRdb D gene call, TRBD1, has no DNA to confirm it. Germline CDR1 is SGHTA and CDR2 is FQGNSA. This CDR3 comprises 16 residues. CDR3 sequence reads: CASSPRGGTENSPLHF. Using reference TRBV7-2 and TRBJ1-6 for the parts outside the CDR3, the full variable domain is GAGVSQSPSNKVTEKGKDVELRCDPISGHTALYWYRQSLGQGLEFLIYFQGNSAPDKSGLPSDRFSAERTGGSVSTLTIQRTQQEDSAVYLCASSPRGGTENSPLHFGNGTRLTVT.

J is TRBJ1-2 and V is TRBV12-3 or TRBV12-4. There are 13 residues in the CDR3. CDR3: CASSLLVEGGYTF.

The J gene is TRBJ2-1, the V gene TRBV20-1; checking the TCRdb D call of TRBD1 is not possible without DNA. The CDR3 extends over 13 amino acids. Looked up from germline, CDR1 is DFQATT and CDR2 is SNEGSKA (reference sequence). The CDR3 region is CSARGVRGNEQFF.

The chain has TRBV11-2 and TRBJ1-1. The CDR3 covers 12 residues. Germline V lookup: CDR1 SGHAT, CDR2 FQNNGV. The CDR3 reads CASSLDRYEAFF. The entire variable domain, with the rest obtained from reference TRBV11-2 and TRBJ1-1, is as follows: EAGVAQSPRYKIIEKRQSVAFWCNPISGHATLYWYQQILGQGPKLLIQFQNNGVVDDSQLPKDRFSAERLKGVDSTLKIQPAKLEDSAVYLCASSLDRYEAFFGQGTRLTVV.

The chain couples TRBV15 to TRBJ2-1. The CDR3 covers 15 residues. Germline loops: CDR1 LNHNV, CDR2 YYDKDF (reference sequence). This CDR3 reads CATSRVKSSYNEQFF.

This sequence joins TRBV19 and TRBJ2-3. Germline lookup yields CDR1 LNHDA and CDR2 SQIVND (reference sequence). There are 13 residues in the CDR3. Here the CDR3 reads CASTLSSTDTQYF.

This rearrangement joins TRBV5-1 to TRBJ1-1. CDR3 length: 15 residues. Germline CDR1 is SGHRS and CDR2 is YFSETQ. The CDR3 reads CASSLGLGMNTEAFF.

The CDR3 here is CSARGDSVNEKLFF. The rearrangement uses TRBV20-1 and TRBJ1-4; the D gene TCRdb calls, TRBD1, cannot be checked with no DNA. The CDR3 has 14 residues. Germline values: CDR1 DFQATT, CDR2 SNEGSKA (reference sequence).

CDR3 in amino acids: CSAREASDYEQYF. The chain uses TRBV20-1 and TRBJ2-7; TCRdb outputs TRBD2, but without DNA this stays unchecked. The CDR3 extends over 13 amino acids. The germline gives CDR1 DFQATT, CDR2 SNEGSKA (reference sequence).

J is TRBJ2-7 and V is TRBV9; without DNA, the TCRdb call of TRBD1 cannot be checked. The CDR3 contains 15 residues. Germline assignment: CDR1 SGDLS and CDR2 YYNGEE. CDR3 residues: CASSVMTGPTYEQYF.

This chain uses TRBV5-1 with TRBJ2-2; no DNA is available, so the TRBD1 call from TCRdb remains unchecked. CDR1 and CDR2 (germline): SGHRS, YFSETQ. The CDR3 totals 16 residues. CDR3 protein: CASSLGDRRDTGELFF.

The J gene is TRBJ2-1, the V gene TRBV20-1; the D call from TCRdb, TRBD2, cannot be confirmed without DNA. The CDR3 spans 15 residues. Germline loops: CDR1 DFQATT, CDR2 SNEGSKA (reference sequence). The CDR3 is CSASLNSGVYNEQFF.

The V call is TRBV11-2, the J call TRBJ2-2; TCRdb lists TRBD1, though no DNA is available to test this call. The CDR3 has 14 residues. Germline assignment: CDR1 SGHAT and CDR2 FQNNGV. This chain's CDR3 is CASSGTANTGELFF. The full variable domain, completed using reference TRBV11-2 and TRBJ2-2, is EAGVAQSPRYKIIEKRQSVAFWCNPISGHATLYWYQQILGQGPKLLIQFQNNGVVDDSQLPKDRFSAERLKGVDSTLKIQPAKLEDSAVYLCASSGTANTGELFFGEGSRLTVL.

This chain connects TRBV27 to TRBJ2-3; with no DNA, the TCRdb D assignment of TRBD1 cannot be verified. CDR1 is MNHEY, CDR2 SMNVEV, per germline (reference sequence). The CDR3 runs to 15 residues. CDR3 protein: CASSLDGLRGDTQYF.

The chain couples TRBV29-1 to TRBJ1-4; there is no DNA to check the TCRdb D call of TRBD1. The CDR3 length is 15 residues. Per the germline V gene, CDR1 is SQVTM and CDR2 is ANQGSEA. CDR3 protein: CSVLIESSPREKLFF.

This sequence joins TRBV24-1 and TRBJ2-1. The CDR3 is 14 residues long. The germline gives CDR1 KGHDR, CDR2 SFDVKD. The CDR3 is CATRAGGSYNEQFF.